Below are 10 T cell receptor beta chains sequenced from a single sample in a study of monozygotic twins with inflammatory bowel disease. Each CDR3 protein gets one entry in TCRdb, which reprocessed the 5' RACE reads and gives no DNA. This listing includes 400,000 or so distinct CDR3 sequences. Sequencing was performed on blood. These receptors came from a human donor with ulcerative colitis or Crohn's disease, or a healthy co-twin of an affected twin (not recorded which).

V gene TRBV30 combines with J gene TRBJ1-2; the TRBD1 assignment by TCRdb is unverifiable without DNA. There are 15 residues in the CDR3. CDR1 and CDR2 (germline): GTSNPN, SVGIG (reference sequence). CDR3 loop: CAWSSGQPTGYGYTF.

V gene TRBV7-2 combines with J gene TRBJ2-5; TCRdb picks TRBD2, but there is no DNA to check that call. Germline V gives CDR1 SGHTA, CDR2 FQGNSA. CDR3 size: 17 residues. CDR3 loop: CASSLGTSFGRRGTQYF. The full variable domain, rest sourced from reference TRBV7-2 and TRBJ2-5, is GAGVSQSPSNKVTEKGKDVELRCDPISGHTALYWYRQSLGQGLEFLIYFQGNSAPDKSGLPSDRFSAERTGGSVSTLTIQRTQQEDSAVYLCASSLGTSFGRRGTQYFGPGTRLLVL.

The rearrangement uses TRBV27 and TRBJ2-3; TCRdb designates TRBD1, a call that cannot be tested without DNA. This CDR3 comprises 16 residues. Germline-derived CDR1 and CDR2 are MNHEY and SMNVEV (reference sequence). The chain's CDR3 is CASSLRGGGFGDTQYF.

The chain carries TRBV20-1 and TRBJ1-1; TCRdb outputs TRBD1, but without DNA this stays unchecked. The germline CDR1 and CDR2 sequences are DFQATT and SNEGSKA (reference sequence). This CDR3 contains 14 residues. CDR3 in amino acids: CSAPRDPVSTEAFF.

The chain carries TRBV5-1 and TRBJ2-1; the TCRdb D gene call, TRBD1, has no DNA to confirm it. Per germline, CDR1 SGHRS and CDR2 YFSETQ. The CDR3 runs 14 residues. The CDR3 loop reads CASSPDRGGNEQFF.

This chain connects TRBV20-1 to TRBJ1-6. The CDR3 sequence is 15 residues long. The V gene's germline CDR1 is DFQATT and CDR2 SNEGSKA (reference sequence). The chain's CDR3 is CSARSAGRVASPLHF.

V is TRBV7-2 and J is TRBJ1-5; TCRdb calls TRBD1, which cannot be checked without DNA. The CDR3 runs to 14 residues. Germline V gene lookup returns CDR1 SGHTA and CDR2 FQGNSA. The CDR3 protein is CASRETGTNQPQHF.

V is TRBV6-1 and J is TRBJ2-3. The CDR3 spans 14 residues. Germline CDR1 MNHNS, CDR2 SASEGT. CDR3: CASKDRLYKDTQYF.

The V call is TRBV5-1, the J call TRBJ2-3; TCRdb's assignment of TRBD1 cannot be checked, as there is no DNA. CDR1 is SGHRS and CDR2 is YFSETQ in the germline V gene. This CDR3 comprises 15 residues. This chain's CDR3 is CASSLGQGSTDTQYF.

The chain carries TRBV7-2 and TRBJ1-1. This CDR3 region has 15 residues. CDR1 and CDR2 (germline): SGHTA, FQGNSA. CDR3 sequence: CASSSIGGVETEAFF.